A selection of T cell receptor beta chains follows, all from one sample in a study of T cells in Graves' hyperthyroidism and ophthalmopathy. MiXCR, run by TCRdb on the multiplex PCR reads, gives a single entry per CDR3 protein. Of some 600,000 distinct CDR3 sequences listed, 40% to 55% are singletons. Sequencing input: peripheral blood or thyroid tissue (not recorded which). These receptors all stem from a woman younger than 35 with Graves' hyperthyroidism. Each CDR3 is given with its conserved first and last residue. Not every row has a clone size; where given, it reads once, few, many or a size class.

v_call	clone_size	j_call	cdr3_aa
TRBV7-6	.	TRBJ2-2	CASSPNPGTGRNGELFF
TRBV29-1	.	TRBJ2-6	CSVQTGVYGANVLTF
TRBV7-9	.	TRBJ2-7	CASSPEEGYEQYF
TRBV7-9	.	TRBJ2-2	CASSHPVSNTGELFF
TRBV20-1	.	TRBJ1-1	CSANTQLNTEAFF
TRBV20-1	.	TRBJ1-6	CSATSGSGVSPLHF
TRBV20-1	few	TRBJ2-7	CSANNRENEQYF
TRBV11-2	once	TRBJ1-2	CASSFRRGSNYGYTF
TRBV7-9	.	TRBJ2-7	CASRLSGTGGYEQYF
TRBV10-3	.	TRBJ1-6	CAIRPGLGSPLHF
TRBV10-2	.	TRBJ2-5	CASTGTSGIWTQYF
TRBV6-5	.	TRBJ1-6	CASSYRTRQQNSPLHF
TRBV20-1	many	TRBJ2-2	CSARPPTSGRIGELFF
TRBV7-9	many	TRBJ1-6	CASSPDRRSSPLHF
TRBV19	.	TRBJ2-7	CASSVSGGTLYEQYF
TRBV9	.	TRBJ1-6	CASSGGGRSSYNSPLHF
TRBV10-3	.	TRBJ2-6	CAISENGAGANVLTF
TRBV6-1	.	TRBJ1-5	CASSGRQGEQPQHF
TRBV20-1	.	TRBJ2-7	CSALGTGHSYEQYF
TRBV19	many	TRBJ1-2	CASSPPGQRDGYTF
TRBV6-6	.	TRBJ1-1	CASSPIMAEAFF
TRBV10-3	.	TRBJ1-5	CASSRRESQPQHF
TRBV2	few	TRBJ2-7	CARPGLSGYEQYF
TRBV7-3	.	TRBJ1-2	CASSQTGTGYTF
TRBV7-2	.	TRBJ1-1	CASSRADRGGEAFF
TRBV2	many	TRBJ2-7	CASSRRGGRDSEQYF
TRBV20-1	.	TRBJ2-7	CSAWEPQTYEQYF
TRBV15	.	TRBJ1-2	CATSGGDRARFNYGYTF
TRBV4-2	few	TRBJ1-5	CASSQVSSNQPQHF
TRBV19	many	TRBJ1-1	CASSLGVTNTEAFF
TRBV5-6	few	TRBJ1-1	CASRNRVLVAEAFF
TRBV20-1	.	TRBJ2-2	CSASAALAGRSTGELFF
TRBV14	.	TRBJ1-1	CASSQVGRGRVRNTEAFF
TRBV29-1	many	TRBJ2-5	CSVAGTSGGGLGGTQYF
TRBV25-1	.	TRBJ2-3	CASNDRGFGADTQYF
TRBV12-3/TRBV12-4	few	TRBJ1-1	CASSFSGAGAFF
TRBV10-3	.	TRBJ1-4	CASRIDSSSKLFF
TRBV24-1	many	TRBJ2-7	CATSDPAELYEQYF
TRBV24-1	.	TRBJ1-2	CATSDEQGYRGYTF
TRBV7-9	few	TRBJ2-7	CASSSSYGSEGSYEQYF
TRBV14	few	TRBJ2-7	CASSQQGWDEQYF
TRBV20-1	once	TRBJ2-5	CSARRAATGPQYF
TRBV7-9	few	TRBJ1-2	CASSSGQGHYGYTF
TRBV20-1	many	TRBJ1-2	CSASRTMGYGYTF
TRBV5-1	few	TRBJ1-4	CASRRGGEKLFF
TRBV29-1	.	TRBJ2-7	CSQEGRPIYEQYF
TRBV2	.	TRBJ1-6	CASSGGRALHF
TRBV4-3	.	TRBJ2-7	CASSLLAGVEEQYF
TRBV10-3	.	TRBJ2-5	CAINMDGDHGETQYF
TRBV2	once	TRBJ1-4	CASSEVGRQGEKLFF
TRBV24-1	.	TRBJ2-7	CAAARSSYEQYF
TRBV6-5	few	TRBJ2-5	CASSYGLAGGLKTQYF
TRBV29-1	.	TRBJ1-2	CSWADGYGYTF
TRBV6-4	.	TRBJ2-5	CASSAPLAGETQYF
TRBV10-3	few	TRBJ1-6	CASSAQSYNSPLHF
TRBV25-1	.	TRBJ2-7	CASVDGTGDESYEQYF
TRBV19	many	TRBJ1-5	CASSMSNYQPQHF
TRBV19	few	TRBJ1-5	CASSRQGLSNQPQHF
TRBV10-3	few	TRBJ1-1	CASSYPERGNTEAFF